This T cell receptor beta chain comes out of a study of OX40 agonist ivuxolimab in advanced cancers. Background on the study: Patients undergoing dose escalation presented with hepatocellular carcinoma, melanoma, renal cell or head and neck cancer.

Data came from immunoSEQ multiplex PCR; TCRdb stores just in-frame clones and leaves some out. The sample lists tens of thousands of clones; around nine tenths were seen once. The CDR3 is made up of 15 amino acids. CDR1 is LGHNA and CDR2 is YSLEER in the germline V gene. The V gene end was trimmed by 0 bases and the J gene end by 3 bases; junction bases not matched to a gene: 2. The chain is built from TRBV4-3 and TRBJ2-7; 10 nucleotides match TRBD2. This TCR came from an adult with an advanced solid tumor such as melanoma, head and neck, liver or kidney cancer. The sample consisted of CD4+ or CD8+ T cells sorted from blood, taken in a trial of the OX40 agonist ivuxolimab. CDR3 sequence: CASSQDLAGDYEQYF. DNA of the CDR3: TGCGCCAGCAGCCAAGATCTAGCGGGAGACTACGAGCAGTACTTC.